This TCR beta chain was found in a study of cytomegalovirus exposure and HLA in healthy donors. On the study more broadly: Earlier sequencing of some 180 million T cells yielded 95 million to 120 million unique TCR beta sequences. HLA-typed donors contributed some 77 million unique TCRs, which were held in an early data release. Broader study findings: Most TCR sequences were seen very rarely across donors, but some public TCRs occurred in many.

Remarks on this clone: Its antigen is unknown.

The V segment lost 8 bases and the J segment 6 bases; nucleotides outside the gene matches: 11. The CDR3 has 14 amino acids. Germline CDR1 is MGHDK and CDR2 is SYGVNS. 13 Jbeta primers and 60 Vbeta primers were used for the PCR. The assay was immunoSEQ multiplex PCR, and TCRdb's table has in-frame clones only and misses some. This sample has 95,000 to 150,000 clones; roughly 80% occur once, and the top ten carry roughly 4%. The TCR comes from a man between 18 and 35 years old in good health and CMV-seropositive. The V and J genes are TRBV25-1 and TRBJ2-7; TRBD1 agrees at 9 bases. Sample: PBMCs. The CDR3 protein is CASQDRGWDGEQYF. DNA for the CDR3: TGTGCCAGCCAGGACAGGGGATGGGATGGCGAGCAGTACTTC.